What follows are 10 T cell receptor beta chains derived from one specimen sequenced in a study of T cells in localized non-small cell lung cancer. Using immunoSEQ multiplex PCR, the repertoire was profiled, and TCRdb retains in-frame clones only, with some absent. Counted here are about 79,000 clones, about 83% occurring once; the ten biggest clones make up 13%. This specimen consisted of peripheral blood, obtained before any cancer treatment. Receptor source: a female donor at least 60 years old with stage I lung adenocarcinoma.

The CDR3 region is CASSLGHRNTEAFF. CDR3 coding DNA: TGCGCCAGCAGCTTAGGACACAGGAACACTGAAGCTTTCTTT. This chain links TRBV5-1 with TRBJ1-1; TRBD1 is a possible D gene (5 bases). Germline CDR1 SGHRS, CDR2 YFSETQ. V gave up 2 bases and J gave up 1 base, with 9 bases separating them. The CDR3 covers 14 residues.

The sample holds a few counts of this clone. The chain employs TRBV4-1 and TRBJ1-2; no reliable D call. Germline CDR1 reads MGHRA; CDR2 reads YSYEKL. The CDR3 runs to 13 residues. V lost 5 bases, J lost 5 bases, and 12 bases lay in between. The DNA of the CDR3 is TGCGCCAGCAGCGACCCCGAGGAATATGGCTACACCTTC. This translates into CASSDPEEYGYTF.

The genes are TRBV6-1 and TRBJ1-1; D is uncertain. The CDR3 length is 13 residues. Germline CDR1 and CDR2: MNHNS and SASEGT. The V end was cut by 2 bases, the J end by 0 bases, with 4 bases between. In nucleotides, the CDR3 is TGTGCCAGCAGTGAAACCTTGAACACTGAAGCTTTCTTT. Translation gives CASSETLNTEAFF.

This sequence joins TRBV2 and TRBJ1-5, with unresolved D. Germline-derived CDR1 and CDR2 are SNHLY and FYNNEI. The V end was cut by 3 bases, the J end by 6 bases, with 9 bases between. The CDR3 is 13 residues long. The CDR3 is CASSERFLQPQHF. CDR3 DNA sequence: TGTGCCAGCAGTGAGAGATTTCTTCAGCCCCAGCATTTT.

This clone was seen once. The V gene is TRBV11-2, the J gene TRBJ2-3; maybe TRBD2 (5 bases). Germline CDR1 reads SGHAT; CDR2 reads FQNNGV. Deletions cut 4 bases from V and 2 bases from J, with 13 bases between. The CDR3 totals 15 residues. The DNA of the CDR3 is TGTGCCAGCAGCTCCTCCCCCGGACTCACAGATACGCAGTATTTT. Translating gives CASSSSPGLTDTQYF.

This chain links TRBV5-1 with TRBJ1-4, with TRBD1 identical over 10 bases. V shed 0 bases, J shed 5 bases, and the junction held 1 base outside the gene matches. The CDR3 contains 15 residues. CDR1 and CDR2 from the germline V gene are SGHRS and YFSETQ. The DNA of the CDR3 is TGCGCCAGCAGCTTGGGGACAGGGGGGAATGAAAAACTGTTTTTT. This sequence encodes CASSLGTGGNEKLFF.

This chain links TRBV25-1 with TRBJ2-3; D gene ambiguous. The germline gives CDR1 MGHDK, CDR2 SYGVNS. V lost 11 bases and J lost 6, with 24 bases in between. The CDR3 consists of 15 residues. This CDR3 reads CAAGPWVGAGDTQYF. CDR3 coding DNA: TGTGCCGCAGGACCCTGGGTGGGCGCAGGTGATACGCAGTATTTT.

This clone came up many times. The rearrangement uses TRBV7-9 and TRBJ2-1, with TRBD2 matching 8 bases. This CDR3 has 17 residues. Germline values: CDR1 SEHNR, CDR2 FQNEAQ (reference sequence). V trimming: 5 bases; J trimming: 0 bases; junction bases outside the gene matches: 9. CDR3 in DNA: TGTGCCAGCAGCCCGTACGGGAGCGGGAGCTCCTACAATGAGCAGTTCTTC. Translated, it gives CASSPYGSGSSYNEQFF.

The rearrangement joins TRBV6-1 to TRBJ2-3; 8 bases line up with TRBD2. The CDR3 spans 14 residues. Trimming cost V 6 bases and J 5 bases; bases outside gene matches: 7. From germline, CDR1 is MNHNS and CDR2 SASEGT. This CDR3 is CASRTGGGIDTQYF. The CDR3 region has the DNA TGTGCCAGCAGAACCGGGGGGGGTATAGATACGCAGTATTTT.

The chain employs TRBV5-1 and TRBJ1-6, with 8 nucleotides matching TRBD1. This CDR3 is built from 14 residues. V lost 5 bases, J lost 8 bases, and 6 bases stayed unmatched. Germline CDR1 SGHRS, CDR2 YFSETQ. Here the CDR3 reads CASRAGGFDSPLHF. The CDR3 DNA sequence: TGCGCCAGCAGGGCAGGGGGCTTCGATTCACCCCTCCACTTT.